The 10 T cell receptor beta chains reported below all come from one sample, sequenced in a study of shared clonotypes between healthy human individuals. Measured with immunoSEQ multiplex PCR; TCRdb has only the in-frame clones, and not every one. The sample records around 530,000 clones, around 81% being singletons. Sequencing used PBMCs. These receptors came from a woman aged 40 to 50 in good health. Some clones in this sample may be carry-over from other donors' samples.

CDR3 bases: TGTGCCAGCAGCTTACAGATTGTTCAAGAGACCCAGTACTTC. It specifies CASSLQIVQETQYF. This chain uses TRBV5-6 with TRBJ2-5; D not resolved. Per germline, CDR1 SGHDT and CDR2 YYEEEE. V was cut by 2 bases and J by 2 bases, with 10 bases left in between. This CDR3 region has 14 residues.

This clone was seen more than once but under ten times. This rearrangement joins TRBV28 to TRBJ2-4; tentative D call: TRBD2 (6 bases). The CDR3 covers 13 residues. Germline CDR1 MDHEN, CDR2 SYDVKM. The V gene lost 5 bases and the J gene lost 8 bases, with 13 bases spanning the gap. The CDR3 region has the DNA TGTGCCAGCAGTGCGACGGGAGAGTACATTCAGTACTTC. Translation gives CASSATGEYIQYF.

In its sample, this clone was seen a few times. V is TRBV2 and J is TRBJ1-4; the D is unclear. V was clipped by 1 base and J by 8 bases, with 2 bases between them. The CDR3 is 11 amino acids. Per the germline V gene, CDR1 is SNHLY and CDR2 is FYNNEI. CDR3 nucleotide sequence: TGTGCCAGCAGTGAAGGAGAAAAACTGTTTTTT. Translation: CASSEGEKLFF.

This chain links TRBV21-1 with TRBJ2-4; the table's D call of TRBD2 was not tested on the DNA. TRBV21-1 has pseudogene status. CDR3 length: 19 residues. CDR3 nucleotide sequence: TGTGCCAGCAGCAGAAGGGAACTAGTCGCTAGACTAGCCAAAAACATTCAGTACTTC. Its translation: CASSRRELVARLAKNIQYF.

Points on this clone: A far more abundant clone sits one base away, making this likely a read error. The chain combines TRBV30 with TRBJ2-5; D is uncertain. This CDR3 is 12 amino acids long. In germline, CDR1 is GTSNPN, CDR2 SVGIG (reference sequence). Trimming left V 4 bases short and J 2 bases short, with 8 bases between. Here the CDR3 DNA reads TGTGCCTGGATATTCCCACAAGAGACCCAGTACTTC. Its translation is CAWIFPQETQYF.

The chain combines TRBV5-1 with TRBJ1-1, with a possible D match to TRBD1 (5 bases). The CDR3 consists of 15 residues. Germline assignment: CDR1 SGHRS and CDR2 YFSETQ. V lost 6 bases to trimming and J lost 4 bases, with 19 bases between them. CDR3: CASTPGRAGGTEAFF. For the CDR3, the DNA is TGCGCCAGCACCCCGGGGCGGGCTGGGGGCACTGAAGCTTTCTTT.

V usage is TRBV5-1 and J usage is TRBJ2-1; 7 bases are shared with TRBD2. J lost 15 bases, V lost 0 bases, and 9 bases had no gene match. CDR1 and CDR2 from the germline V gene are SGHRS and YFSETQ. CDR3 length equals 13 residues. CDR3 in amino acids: CASSLAGPSGLFF. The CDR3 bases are TGCGCCAGCAGCTTGGCAGGGCCTAGCGGATTGTTCTTC.

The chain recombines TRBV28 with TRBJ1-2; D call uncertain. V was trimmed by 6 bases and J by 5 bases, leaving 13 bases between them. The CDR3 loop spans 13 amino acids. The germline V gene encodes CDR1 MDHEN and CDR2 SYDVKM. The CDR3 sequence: CASRRSGIYGYTF. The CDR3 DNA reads TGTGCCAGCAGGCGATCAGGAATTTATGGCTACACCTTC.

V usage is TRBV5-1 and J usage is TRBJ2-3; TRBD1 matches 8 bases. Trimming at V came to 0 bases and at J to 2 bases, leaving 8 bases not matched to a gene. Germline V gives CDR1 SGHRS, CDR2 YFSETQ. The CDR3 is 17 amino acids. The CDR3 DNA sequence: TGCGCCAGCAGCTTGGCCGGACAGGGCAGGTCCACAGATACGCAGTATTTT. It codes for CASSLAGQGRSTDTQYF. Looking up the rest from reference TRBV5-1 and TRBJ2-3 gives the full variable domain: KAGVTQTPRYLIKTRGQQVTLSCSPISGHRSVSWYQQTPGQGLQFLFEYFSETQRNKGNFPGRFSGRQFSNSRSEMNVSTLELGDSALYLCASSLAGQGRSTDTQYFGPGTRLTVL.

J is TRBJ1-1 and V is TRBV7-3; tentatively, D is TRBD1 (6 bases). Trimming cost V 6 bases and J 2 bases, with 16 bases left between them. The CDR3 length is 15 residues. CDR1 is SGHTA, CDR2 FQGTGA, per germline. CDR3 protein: CASSYAGTRNTEAFF. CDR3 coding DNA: TGTGCCAGCAGTTACGCCGGGACACGCAACACTGAAGCTTTCTTT.